The clone carrying this TCR beta chain was picked up many times. As the template, RNA transcripts were used to amplify TCR beta CDR3 regions. Scientists carried out first-round RT-PCR using HTBI primers and then a second-round multiplex PCR. TCRdb re-called the multiplex PCR reads through MiXCR, storing one row per CDR3 protein. The sample contains about 400,000 distinct CDR3 sequences, around 18% of which appear only once. Reliance was placed on clinical symptoms, serum thyroxine, TRAb, thyroid ultrasound and orbital computed tomography for diagnosis. With 8 bases removed from V and 4 bases from J, the gap between germline ends came to 15 bases. This CDR3 is built from 14 residues. Germline V gene data show CDR1 as MNHNS and CDR2 as SASEGT. These data are taken from a study of Graves' ophthalmopathy and Graves' hyperthyroidism.

The chain has TRBV6-1 and TRBJ1-3; no clear D gene. This receptor was obtained from a woman aged 18-30 years with Graves' ophthalmopathy. Sequences were obtained from peripheral blood. Here the CDR3 DNA reads TGTGCCAGCTCCCTGGGCAAATCAGGAAACACCATATATTTT. Protein product: CASSLGKSGNTIYF.